Presented here are 22 T cell receptor beta chains from one specimen sequenced in a study of cytomegalovirus exposure and HLA in healthy donors. In the PCR, 60 Vbeta and 13 Jbeta primers were used. Some clones are missing from TCRdb's copy, which holds only in-frame ones; the method was immunoSEQ multiplex PCR. The sample holds 110,000 to 150,000 clones, around 82% seen once. Sequenced sample: PBMCs. The receptors originated from a man younger than 35 in good health and CMV-seropositive.

CDR3 residues: CASSLVAGAYNEQFF. The CDR3 DNA reads as TGTGCCAGCAGCTTAGTAGCGGGAGCCTACAATGAGCAGTTCTTC. The rearrangement uses TRBV7-2 and TRBJ2-1, with 9 bases identical to TRBD2. There are 15 residues in the CDR3. Germline assignment: CDR1 SGHTA and CDR2 FQGNSA. The V segment lost 1 base and the J segment 2 bases; nucleotides outside the gene matches: 0.

The chain joins TRBV18 to TRBJ2-6, with D hard to call. CDR1 is KGHSH, CDR2 LQKENI, per germline. The CDR3 is made up of 15 amino acids. Trimming stripped 0 bases from V and 1 base from J, with 4 bases between. CDR3 coding DNA: TGTGCCAGCTCACCACCCTTTTCTGGGGCCAACGTCCTGACTTTC. It is translated as CASSPPFSGANVLTF.

The chain carries TRBV4-1 and TRBJ2-7, with 11 bases aligning to TRBD1. With V trimmed by 3 bases and J by 5 bases, 3 bases remained unmatched. Per germline, CDR1 MGHRA and CDR2 YSYEKL. This CDR3 is built from 14 residues. CDR3 bases: TGCGCCAGCAGCCACCCGGGACAGGGGGACGAGCAGTACTTC. This translates into CASSHPGQGDEQYF.

This sequence joins TRBV18 and TRBJ2-4, with D tentatively TRBD2 (5 bases). The V gene's germline CDR1 is KGHSH and CDR2 LQKENI. This CDR3 is 20 amino acids long. Trimming removed 5 bases at V and 6 bases at J, with 32 bases between. CDR3 sequence: CASSSISILPYGRGINIQYF. The CDR3 DNA reads TGTGCCAGCTCATCTATCTCTATACTCCCTTATGGAAGAGGGATAAACATTCAGTACTTC.

This chain links TRBV27 with TRBJ2-1; 8 nucleotides align to TRBD2. With V trimmed by 6 bases and J by 8 bases, 12 bases remained unmatched. CDR1 and CDR2 from the germline V gene are MNHEY and SMNVEV (reference sequence). The CDR3 has 15 residues. CDR3: CASSTRTSIMDEQFF. The CDR3 DNA is TGTGCCAGCAGCACAAGGACTAGCATTATGGATGAGCAGTTCTTC.

This chain links TRBV7-9 with TRBJ2-7; 7 bases are shared with TRBD2. V shed 0 bases, J shed 0 bases, and the junction held 5 bases outside the gene matches. This CDR3 has 16 residues. Germline V lookup: CDR1 SEHNR, CDR2 FQNEAQ (reference sequence). In nucleotides, the CDR3 is TGTGCCAGCAGCTTAGCATTAGGGACTACCTCCTACGAGCAGTACTTC. This codes for CASSLALGTTSYEQYF. Full variable domain (rest looked up from reference TRBV7-9 and TRBJ2-7): DTGVSQNPRHKITKRGQNVTFRCDPISEHNRLYWYRQTLGQGPEFLTYFQNEAQLEKSRLLSDRFSAERPKGSFSTLEIQRTEQGDSAMYLCASSLALGTTSYEQYFGPGTRLTVT.

V usage is TRBV5-4 and J usage is TRBJ2-1, with 9 bases aligning to TRBD1. The CDR3 is 14 amino acids. CDR1 SGHNT and CDR2 YYREEE come from the germline V gene (reference sequence). V gave up 5 bases and J gave up 6 bases; unmatched junction bases: 6. CDR3 region: CASSSGTGFNEQFF. CDR3 bases: TGTGCCAGCAGTTCCGGGACAGGGTTCAATGAGCAGTTCTTC.

The chain has TRBV7-8 and TRBJ2-1; possible D gene TRBD2, 5 bases. CDR1 and CDR2 (germline): SGHVS, FQNEAQ. V shed 4 bases and J shed 0 bases, with 16 bases lying between them. This CDR3 has 17 residues. CDR3 bases: TGTGCCAGCAGCTCCGGAAGCGGTTCCAGCTCCTACAATGAGCAGTTCTTC. This translates into CASSSGSGSSSYNEQFF.

The rearrangement uses TRBV7-9 and TRBJ2-1; D perhaps matches TRBD2 (6 bases). The CDR3 runs to 14 residues. V was shortened by 4 bases and J by 7 bases, with 14 bases between the two germline ends. Germline V lookup: CDR1 SEHNR, CDR2 FQNEAQ (reference sequence). CDR3 DNA: TGTGCCAGCAGCTCATACCGGGGGAGGAATGAGCAGTTCTTC. Residues: CASSSYRGRNEQFF.

The rearrangement links TRBV6-6 to TRBJ1-5; 8 bases are shared with TRBD1. V shed 5 bases and J 7 bases; nucleotides not matched to a gene: 4. The CDR3 has 13 amino acids. CDR1 is MNHNY, CDR2 SVGAGI, per germline (reference sequence). DNA for the CDR3: TGTGCCAGCAGTGGACCAGGGGGCCAGCCCCAGCATTTT. This encodes CASSGPGGQPQHF.

The chain combines TRBV5-1 with TRBJ2-5, with 9 bases lining up with TRBD2. The trim removed 4 bases at V and 3 bases at J, leaving 7 bases unmatched. Germline CDR1 is SGHRS and CDR2 is YFSETQ. The CDR3 loop spans 15 amino acids. The CDR3 protein is CASSLIAGGEETQYF. For the CDR3, the DNA is TGCGCCAGCAGCCTGATTGCGGGAGGGGAAGAGACCCAGTACTTC.

The chain is built from TRBV19 and TRBJ1-2, with TRBD1 matching 8 bases. This CDR3 is built from 14 residues. Per the germline V gene, CDR1 is LNHDA and CDR2 is SQIVND (reference sequence). J lost 8 bases, V lost 5 bases, and 10 bases had no gene match. The CDR3 loop reads CASSPSTGAYGYTF. CDR3 nucleotides: TGTGCCAGTAGTCCCTCGACAGGGGCCTACGGCTACACCTTC. The full variable domain, rest sourced from reference TRBV19 and TRBJ1-2, is DGGITQSPKYLFRKEGQNVTLSCEQNLNHDAMYWYRQDPGQGLRLIYYSQIVNDFQKGDIAEGYSVSREKKESFPLTVTSAQKNPTAFYLCASSPSTGAYGYTFGSGTRLTVV.

This chain connects TRBV6-5 to TRBJ2-7, with unresolved D. Germline CDR1 MNHEY, CDR2 SVGAGI. The CDR3 spans 14 residues. Trimming shortened V by 0 bases and J by 4 bases, and 10 bases separated the two germline ends. The CDR3 DNA sequence: TGTGCCAGCAGTTACTCGCTAGGCGAGTACGAGCAGTACTTC. This codes for CASSYSLGEYEQYF.

The chain couples TRBV6-6 to TRBJ1-2; TRBD1 aligns across 12 bases. The germline V gene encodes CDR1 MNHNY and CDR2 SVGAGI (reference sequence). The trim removed 6 bases at V and 4 bases at J, leaving 9 bases unmatched. The CDR3 sequence is 16 residues long. CDR3 region: CASRPSGTGGVYGYTF. CDR3 nucleotide sequence: TGTGCCAGCAGGCCCAGCGGGACAGGGGGCGTCTATGGCTACACCTTC.

V is TRBV4-1 and J is TRBJ2-7, with D perhaps matching TRBD1 (6 bases). This CDR3 region has 12 residues. Germline CDR1 reads MGHRA; CDR2 reads YSYEKL. Trimming took 0 bases from V and 6 from J, leaving 6 bases between them. The CDR3 region has the DNA TGCGCCAGCAGCCAAGACAGGGGCGAGCAGTACTTC. This gives the protein CASSQDRGEQYF.

The chain joins TRBV4-1 to TRBJ2-7; 7 bases agree with TRBD1. This CDR3 region has 14 residues. With 5 bases clipped from V and 2 bases from J, the junction kept 6 bases outside the gene matches. CDR1 is MGHRA and CDR2 is YSYEKL in the germline V gene. The CDR3 bases are TGCGCCAGCAGCAGTCGACAGGGAGCCTACGAGCAGTACTTC. This sequence encodes CASSSRQGAYEQYF.

The chain has TRBV5-1 and TRBJ2-6, with D perhaps matching TRBD1 (5 bases). The V end lost 4 bases, the J end lost 4 bases, and 15 bases lay between the germline ends. CDR3 size: 16 residues. Germline values: CDR1 SGHRS, CDR2 YFSETQ. CDR3: CASSQGAVAGANVLTF. CDR3 in DNA: TGCGCCAGCAGCCAAGGGGCGGTTGCCGGGGCCAACGTCCTGACTTTC.

The chain recombines TRBV27 with TRBJ2-3, with 9 bases identical to TRBD1. The J segment lost 4 bases and the V segment lost 5 bases, leaving 10 bases of the junction unmatched. Germline CDR1 and CDR2: MNHEY and SMNVEV (reference sequence). CDR3 length equals 16 residues. The CDR3 protein is CASSPGTGTMSDTQYF. CDR3 sequence (DNA): TGTGCCAGCAGTCCCGGGACAGGGACTATGTCAGATACGCAGTATTTT.

V and J are TRBV6-5 and TRBJ1-2; 8 bases align to TRBD1. Germline V gives CDR1 MNHEY, CDR2 SVGAGI. This CDR3 has 13 amino acids. V shed 4 bases, J shed 6 bases, and the junction held 4 bases outside the gene matches. Here the CDR3 DNA reads TGTGCCAGCAGTTGGACAGGGAGTGATGGCTACACCTTC. It specifies CASSWTGSDGYTF.

The V gene is TRBV4-1, the J gene TRBJ2-7; 7 bases align to TRBD2. Germline CDR1 is MGHRA and CDR2 is YSYEKL. The CDR3 has 15 amino acids. V lost 0 bases, J lost 3 bases, and 5 bases stayed unmatched. CDR3 bases: TGCGCCAGCAGCCAAGAGGAGCGGGGCTTCTACGAGCAGTACTTC. It specifies CASSQEERGFYEQYF.

This clone has just a few counts. The chain recombines TRBV6-1 with TRBJ2-7; the D is unclear. The V gene's germline CDR1 is MNHNS and CDR2 SASEGT. With 2 bases removed from V and 9 bases from J, the gap between germline ends came to 11 bases. The CDR3 length is 12 residues. The CDR3 reads CASSEYLNLQYF. The DNA of the CDR3 is TGTGCCAGCAGTGAATATCTAAACCTGCAGTACTTC.

This CDR3 reads CAWENPGLEYNEQFF. The CDR3 DNA reads TGTGCCTGGGAAAATCCAGGGCTGGAATACAATGAGCAGTTCTTC. The V and J genes are TRBV30 and TRBJ2-1, with a tentative D call TRBD1 (5 bases). Germline loops: CDR1 GTSNPN, CDR2 SVGIG (reference sequence). The length of the CDR3 is 15 residues. V was pared by 5 bases and J by 4 bases, with 18 bases between.